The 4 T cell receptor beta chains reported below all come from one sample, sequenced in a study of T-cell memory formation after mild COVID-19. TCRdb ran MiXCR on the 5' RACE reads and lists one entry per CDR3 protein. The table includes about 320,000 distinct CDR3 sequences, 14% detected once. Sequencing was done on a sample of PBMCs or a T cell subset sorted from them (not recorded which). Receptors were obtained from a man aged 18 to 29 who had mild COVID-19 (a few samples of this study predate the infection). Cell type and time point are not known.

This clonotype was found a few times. CDR3 sequence reads: CASSLFAGELFF. The CDR3 DNA sequence: TGTGCCAGCAGCCTGTTTGCCGGGGAGCTGTTTTTT. V is TRBV3-1 and J is TRBJ2-2; D remains ambiguous. Trimming cost V 4 bases and J 6 bases, with 6 bases left between them. The CDR3 sequence is 12 residues long. The germline V gene encodes CDR1 LGHDT and CDR2 YNNKEL (reference sequence).

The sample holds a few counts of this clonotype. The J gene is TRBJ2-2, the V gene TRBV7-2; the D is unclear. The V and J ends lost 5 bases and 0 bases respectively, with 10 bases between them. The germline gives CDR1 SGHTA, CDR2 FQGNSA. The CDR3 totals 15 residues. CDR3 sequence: CASSPAPANTGELFF. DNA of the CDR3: TGTGCCAGCAGCCCTGCCCCGGCGAACACCGGGGAGCTGTTTTTT.

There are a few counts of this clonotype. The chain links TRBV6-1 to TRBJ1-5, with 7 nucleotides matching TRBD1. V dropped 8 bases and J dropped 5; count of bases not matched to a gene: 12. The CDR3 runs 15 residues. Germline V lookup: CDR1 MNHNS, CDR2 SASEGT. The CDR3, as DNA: TGTGCCAGCCACGCAGGACAGGACAAGGATCAGCCCCAGCATTTT. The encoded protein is CASHAGQDKDQPQHF.

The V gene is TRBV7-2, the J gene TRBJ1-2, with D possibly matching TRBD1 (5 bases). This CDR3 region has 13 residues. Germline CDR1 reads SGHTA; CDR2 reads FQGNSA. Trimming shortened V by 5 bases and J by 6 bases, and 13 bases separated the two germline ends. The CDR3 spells CASSPERGHGYTF. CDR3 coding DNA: TGTGCCAGCAGCCCGGAGAGGGGCCATGGCTACACCTTC.